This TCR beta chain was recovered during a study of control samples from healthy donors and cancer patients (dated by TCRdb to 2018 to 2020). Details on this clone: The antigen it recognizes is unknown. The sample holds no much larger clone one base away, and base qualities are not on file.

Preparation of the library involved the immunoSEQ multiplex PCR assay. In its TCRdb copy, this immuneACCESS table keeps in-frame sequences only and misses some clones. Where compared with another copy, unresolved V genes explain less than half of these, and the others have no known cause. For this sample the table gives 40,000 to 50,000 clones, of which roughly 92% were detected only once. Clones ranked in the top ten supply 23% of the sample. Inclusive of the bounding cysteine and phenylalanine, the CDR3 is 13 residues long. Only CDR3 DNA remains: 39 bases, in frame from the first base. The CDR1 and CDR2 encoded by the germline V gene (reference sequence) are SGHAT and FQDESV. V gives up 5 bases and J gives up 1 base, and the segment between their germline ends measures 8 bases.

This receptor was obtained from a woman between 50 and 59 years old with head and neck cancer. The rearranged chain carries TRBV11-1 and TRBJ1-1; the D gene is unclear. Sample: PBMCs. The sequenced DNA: TGTGCCAGCAGCCGACGGTGGAACACTGAAGCTTTCTTT. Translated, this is CASSRRWNTEAFF.